This record looks at one TCR beta chain sequence and its context. Trimming took 0 bases from V and 3 from J; bases not matched to a gene: 7. The CDR3 is 17 residues long. Germline CDR1 and CDR2: LNHNV and YYDKDF (reference sequence). This specimen comes from a study of control samples from healthy donors and cancer patients. Assay used: immunoSEQ multiplex PCR; TCRdb lists only in-frame clones, some missing. Of tens of thousands of clones in the sample, about 88% were seen once. The specimen was PBMCs. This chain uses TRBV15 with TRBJ1-2; 10 bases line up with TRBD1. The TCR originated in a woman between 50 and 59 years old with colorectal cancer. This chain's CDR3 is CATSRDRQGAKDYGYTF. The CDR3 nucleotides are TGTGCCACCAGCAGAGATCGACAGGGGGCTAAGGACTATGGCTACACCTTC.